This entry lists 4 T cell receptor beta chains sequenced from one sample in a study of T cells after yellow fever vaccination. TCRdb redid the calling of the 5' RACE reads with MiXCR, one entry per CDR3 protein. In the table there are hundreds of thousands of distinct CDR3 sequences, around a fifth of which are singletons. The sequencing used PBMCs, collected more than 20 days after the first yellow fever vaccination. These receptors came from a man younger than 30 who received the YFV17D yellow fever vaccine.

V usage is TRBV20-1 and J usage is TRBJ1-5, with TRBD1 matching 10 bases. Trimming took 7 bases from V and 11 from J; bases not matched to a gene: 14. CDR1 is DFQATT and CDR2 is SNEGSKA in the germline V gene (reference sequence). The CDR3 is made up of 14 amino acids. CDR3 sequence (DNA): TGCAGTGTCTTAGACAGGGGGCTAAGCAGGACCCAGCATTTT. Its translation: CSVLDRGLSRTQHF.

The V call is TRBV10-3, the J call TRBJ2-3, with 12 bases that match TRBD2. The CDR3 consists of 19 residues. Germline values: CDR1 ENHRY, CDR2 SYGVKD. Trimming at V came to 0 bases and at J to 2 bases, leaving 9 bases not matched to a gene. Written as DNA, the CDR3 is TGTGCCATCAGTGAGTCCGGACTAGCGGGGTTTCTAAACACAGATACGCAGTATTTT. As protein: CAISESGLAGFLNTDTQYF.

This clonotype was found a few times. The CDR3 reads CASSPSPGANYGYTF. CDR3 nucleotide sequence: TGTGCCAGCAGCCCATCCCCAGGGGCCAACTATGGCTACACCTTC. The chain uses TRBV9 and TRBJ1-2; a weak D match, TRBD1 (6 bases). CDR3 length: 15 amino acids. The V end was cut by 4 bases, the J end by 2 bases, with 15 bases between. The germline gives CDR1 SGDLS, CDR2 YYNGEE.

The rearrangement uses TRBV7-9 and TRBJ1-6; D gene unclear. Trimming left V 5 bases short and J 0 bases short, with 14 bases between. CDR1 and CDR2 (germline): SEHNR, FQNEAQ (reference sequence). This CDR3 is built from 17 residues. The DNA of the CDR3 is TGTGCCAGCAGCCAAACGGGTCCGAGCTCCTATAATTCACCCCTCCACTTT. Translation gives CASSQTGPSSYNSPLHF.